The 12 T cell receptor beta chains below come from one sample, sequenced in a study of control samples from healthy donors and cancer patients. TCRdb's copy holds only in-frame clones and misses some; the assay was immunoSEQ multiplex PCR. The data hold around 93,000 clones, with about 91% observed a single time. Sample: blood. The receptors were gathered from a man aged 25 to 45 in good health.

V gene TRBV4-2 combines with J gene TRBJ2-3; tentative D call: TRBD1 (5 bases). The CDR3 extends over 15 amino acids. CDR1 and CDR2 (germline): LGHNA, YNFKEQ. V shed 0 bases and J shed 2 bases, with 9 bases lying between them. The CDR3 reads CASSQDRVATDTQYF. In DNA, the CDR3 is TGTGCCAGCAGCCAAGACAGGGTAGCCACAGATACGCAGTATTTT.

V and J are TRBV6-5 and TRBJ1-1; perhaps TRBD1 as D (6 bases). The CDR3 totals 12 residues. Per the germline V gene, CDR1 is MNHEY and CDR2 is SVGAGI. V was clipped by 6 bases and J by 5 bases, with 10 bases between them. The CDR3 region has the DNA TGTGCCAGCAGACTCCAGGGGACTGAAGCTTTCTTT. Translated, it gives CASRLQGTEAFF.

The V and J genes are TRBV5-6 and TRBJ2-1; D perhaps matches TRBD1 (5 bases). This CDR3 region has 14 residues. Trimming shortened V by 4 bases and J by 9 bases, and 17 bases separated the two germline ends. Germline-derived CDR1 and CDR2 are SGHDT and YYEEEE. CDR3 nucleotide sequence: TGTGCCAGCAGCGGTGTCCCGGGTACAGGTGAGCAGTTCTTC. Residues: CASSGVPGTGEQFF.

The chain has TRBV7-2 and TRBJ1-1; D unresolved. This CDR3 comprises 14 residues. The germline CDR1 and CDR2 sequences are SGHTA and FQGNSA. Between the trimmed V and J ends, which lost 5 bases and 3 bases, there was a span of 13 bases. This CDR3 reads CASSPQVADTEAFF. The CDR3 region has the DNA TGTGCCAGCAGCCCTCAAGTGGCAGACACTGAAGCTTTCTTT.

The J gene is TRBJ2-7, the V gene TRBV5-1; 10 bases fit TRBD1. V was pared by 2 bases and J by 4 bases, with 6 bases of the junction left unmatched. Germline CDR1 is SGHRS and CDR2 is YFSETQ. This CDR3 has 15 amino acids. CDR3 protein: CASSLHPGQGYEQYF. CDR3 nucleotide sequence: TGCGCCAGCAGCTTACATCCGGGACAGGGGTACGAGCAGTACTTC. Drawing the rest from reference TRBV5-1 and TRBJ2-7, the complete variable domain is KAGVTQTPRYLIKTRGQQVTLSCSPISGHRSVSWYQQTPGQGLQFLFEYFSETQRNKGNFPGRFSGRQFSNSRSEMNVSTLELGDSALYLCASSLHPGQGYEQYFGPGTRLTVT.

V usage is TRBV11-2 and J usage is TRBJ1-1; no reliable D call. Germline V gene data show CDR1 as SGHAT and CDR2 as FQNNGV. Deletions cut 5 bases from V and 4 bases from J, with 14 bases between. The CDR3 contains 14 residues. The chain's CDR3 is CASSRGGISTEAFF. The CDR3 region has the DNA TGTGCCAGCAGCCGCGGTGGGATTAGCACTGAAGCTTTCTTT.

Turning to this clone: Other nucleotide sequences in the sample specify the same CDR3. This chain uses TRBV18 with TRBJ2-1; the D gene is possibly TRBD2 (6 bases). V lost 0 bases and J lost 0, with 6 bases in between. CDR1 is KGHSH, CDR2 LQKENI, per germline. The CDR3 has 15 residues. DNA of the CDR3: TGTGCCAGCTCACCACCCGGGAGCTCCTACAATGAGCAGTTCTTC. This translates into CASSPPGSSYNEQFF.

As DNA, the CDR3 is TGTGCCAGCAGCCAAGGCCTCGTAGGTATAACCTACGAGCAGTACTTC. Amino acids: CASSQGLVGITYEQYF. The chain couples TRBV3-1 (or the pseudogene TRBV3-2) to TRBJ2-7; D gene unclear. The CDR3 contains 16 residues. Trimming removed 1 base from V and 2 bases from J, with 15 bases in between. Germline lookup yields CDR1 LGHDT and CDR2 YNNKEL (reference sequence).

The V gene is TRBV2, the J gene TRBJ1-2; D gene ambiguous. The CDR3 contains 13 residues. CDR1 and CDR2 from the germline V gene are SNHLY and FYNNEI. The V gene lost 3 bases and the J gene lost 0 bases, with 5 bases spanning the gap. The CDR3 DNA reads as TGTGCCAGCAGTGAGAACTCTAACTATGGCTACACCTTC. Its translation is CASSENSNYGYTF.

The chain uses TRBV29-1 and TRBJ2-7, with 8 bases identical to TRBD1. The trim removed 6 bases at V and 7 bases at J, leaving 11 bases unmatched. Germline assignment: CDR1 SQVTM and CDR2 ANQGSEA. The CDR3 is made up of 13 amino acids. The CDR3 protein is CSVFPRGRREQYF. DNA for the CDR3: TGCAGCGTCTTTCCCAGGGGGCGACGTGAGCAGTACTTC.

This chain links TRBV7-2 with TRBJ1-6; no clear D. Trimming stripped 4 bases from V and 2 bases from J, with 6 bases between. CDR3 size: 14 residues. Germline CDR1 SGHTA, CDR2 FQGNSA. The CDR3 DNA sequence: TGTGCCAGCAGCTCCCAGGCCTATAATTCACCCCTCCACTTT. As protein: CASSSQAYNSPLHF.

The chain employs TRBV30 and TRBJ2-1, with D possibly being TRBD1 (5 bases). Looked up from germline, CDR1 is GTSNPN and CDR2 is SVGIG (reference sequence). The CDR3 spans 11 residues. V lost 3 bases and J 8 bases, leaving 8 bases between the germline ends. The CDR3 DNA is TGTGCCTGGAGGCAGGGTGATGAGCAGTTCTTC. Translated: CAWRQGDEQFF.